This T cell receptor (beta chain) was retrieved from a study of blood T cell repertoires in COVID-19. For the study at large: T cells, B-cell-depleted T cells, or PBMCs supplied cDNA or gDNA.

Authors' data handling: Amplification from reference gene primers served as the basis for estimated nucleated cell counts. TCRdb keeps only in-frame clones here, not all; method: immunoSEQ multiplex PCR. V, J and clone size reflect that table, while D and trimming were determined from the DNA. The table has approximately 300,000 clones, around 90% seen once; the top ten hold approximately 4.5%. Recruits, aged roughly 18 to 95 years, lived in 20 to 30 US areas. Categorization into cohorts depended on clinical history that participants reported. The CDR3 sequence is 13 residues long. Trimming cost V 0 bases and J 5 bases, with 8 bases left between them. Germline CDR1 is LNHDA and CDR2 is SQIVND (reference sequence).

Sequenced sample: PBMCs or T cells enriched from blood (not recorded which). The chain recombines TRBV19 with TRBJ2-7; tentative D call: TRBD2 (6 bases). The sequence was collected from a woman younger than 35 with acute COVID-19. DNA of the CDR3: TGTGCCAGTAGTATAGACAGGAGGGACGAGCAGTACTTC. Encoded protein: CASSIDRRDEQYF.